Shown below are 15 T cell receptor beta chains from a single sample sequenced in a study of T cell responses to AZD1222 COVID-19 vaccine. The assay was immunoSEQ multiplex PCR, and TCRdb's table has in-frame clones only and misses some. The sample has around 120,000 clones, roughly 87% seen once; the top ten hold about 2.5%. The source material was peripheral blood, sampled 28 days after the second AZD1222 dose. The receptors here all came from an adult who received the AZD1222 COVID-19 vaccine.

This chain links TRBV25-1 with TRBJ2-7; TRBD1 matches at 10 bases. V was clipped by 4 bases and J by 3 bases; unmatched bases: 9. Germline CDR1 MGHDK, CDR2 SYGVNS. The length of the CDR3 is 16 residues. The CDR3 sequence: CASSGAGTGVGYEQYF. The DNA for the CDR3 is TGTGCCAGCAGTGGAGCCGGGACAGGGGTAGGCTACGAGCAGTACTTC.

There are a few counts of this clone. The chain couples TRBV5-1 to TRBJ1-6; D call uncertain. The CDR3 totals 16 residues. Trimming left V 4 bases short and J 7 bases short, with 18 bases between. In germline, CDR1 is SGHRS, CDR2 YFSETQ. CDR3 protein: CASSAVIGPNNSPLHF. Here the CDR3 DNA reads TGCGCCAGCAGCGCAGTAATTGGACCCAACAATTCACCCCTCCACTTT.

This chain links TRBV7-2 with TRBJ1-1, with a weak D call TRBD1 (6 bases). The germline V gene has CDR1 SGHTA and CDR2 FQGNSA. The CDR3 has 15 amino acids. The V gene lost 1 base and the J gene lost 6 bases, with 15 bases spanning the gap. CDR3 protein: CASSLGGDRKSEAFF. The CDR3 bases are TGTGCCAGCAGCTTAGGGGGTGACAGGAAGTCTGAAGCTTTCTTT.

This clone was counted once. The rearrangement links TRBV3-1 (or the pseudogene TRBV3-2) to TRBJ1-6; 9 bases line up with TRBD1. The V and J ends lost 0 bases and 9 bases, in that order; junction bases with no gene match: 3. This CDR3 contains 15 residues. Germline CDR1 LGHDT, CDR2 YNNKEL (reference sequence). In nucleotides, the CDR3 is TGTGCCAGCAGCCAAGACGGGACAGGGTTTTCACCCCTCCACTTT. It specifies CASSQDGTGFSPLHF.

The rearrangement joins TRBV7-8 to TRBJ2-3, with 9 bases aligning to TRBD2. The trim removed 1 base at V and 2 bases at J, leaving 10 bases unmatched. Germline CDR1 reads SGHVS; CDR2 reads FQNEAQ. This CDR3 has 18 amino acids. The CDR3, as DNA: TGTGCCAGCAGCTTAGGACTCGTTGCGGGGGGGCCCACAGATACGCAGTATTTT. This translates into CASSLGLVAGGPTDTQYF.

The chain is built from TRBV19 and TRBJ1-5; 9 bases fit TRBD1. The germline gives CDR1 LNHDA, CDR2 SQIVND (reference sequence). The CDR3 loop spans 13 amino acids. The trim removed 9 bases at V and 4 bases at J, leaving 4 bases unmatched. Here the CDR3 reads CASDDRGNQPQHF. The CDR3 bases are TGTGCCAGCGACGACAGGGGGAATCAGCCCCAGCATTTT.

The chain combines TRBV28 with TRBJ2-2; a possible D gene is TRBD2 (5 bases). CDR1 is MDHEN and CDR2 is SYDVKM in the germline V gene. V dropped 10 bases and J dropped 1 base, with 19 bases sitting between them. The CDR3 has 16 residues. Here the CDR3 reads CATRLIGMLNTGELFF. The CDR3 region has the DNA TGTGCCACCCGATTAATCGGGATGTTGAACACCGGGGAGCTGTTTTTT.

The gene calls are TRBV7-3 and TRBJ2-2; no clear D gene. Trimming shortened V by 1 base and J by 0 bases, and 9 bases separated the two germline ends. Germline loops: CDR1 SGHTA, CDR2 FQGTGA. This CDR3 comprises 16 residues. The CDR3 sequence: CASSLKGGTNTGELFF. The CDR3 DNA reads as TGTGCCAGCAGCTTAAAGGGCGGAACGAACACCGGGGAGCTGTTTTTT.

CDR3 coding DNA: TGCGCCAGCAGCATCACAGGGGGCACGAATTCACCCCTCCACTTT. This codes for CASSITGGTNSPLHF. V and J are TRBV5-1 and TRBJ1-6; 9 nucleotides line up with TRBD1. The V and J ends lost 4 bases and 7 bases, in that order; junction bases with no gene match: 6. The CDR3 runs to 15 residues. CDR1 and CDR2 (germline): SGHRS, YFSETQ.

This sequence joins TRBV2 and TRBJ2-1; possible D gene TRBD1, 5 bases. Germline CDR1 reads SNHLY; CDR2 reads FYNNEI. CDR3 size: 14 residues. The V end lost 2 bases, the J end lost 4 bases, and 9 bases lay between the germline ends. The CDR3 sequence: CASSERQIYNEQFF. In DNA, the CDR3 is TGTGCCAGCAGTGAACGACAGATATACAATGAGCAGTTCTTC.

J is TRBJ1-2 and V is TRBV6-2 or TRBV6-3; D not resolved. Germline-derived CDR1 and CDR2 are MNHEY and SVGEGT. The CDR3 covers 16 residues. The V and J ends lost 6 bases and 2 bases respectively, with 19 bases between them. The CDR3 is CASSFPGRGRNYGYTF. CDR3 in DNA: TGTGCCAGCAGCTTTCCGGGCCGCGGTAGAAACTATGGCTACACCTTC.

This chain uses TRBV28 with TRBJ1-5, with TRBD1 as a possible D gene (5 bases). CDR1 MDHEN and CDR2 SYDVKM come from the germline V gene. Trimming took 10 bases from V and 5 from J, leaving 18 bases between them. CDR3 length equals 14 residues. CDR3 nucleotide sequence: TGTGCCATTTCCTTGGGGCAGGCCTATCAGCCCCAGCATTTT. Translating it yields CAISLGQAYQPQHF.

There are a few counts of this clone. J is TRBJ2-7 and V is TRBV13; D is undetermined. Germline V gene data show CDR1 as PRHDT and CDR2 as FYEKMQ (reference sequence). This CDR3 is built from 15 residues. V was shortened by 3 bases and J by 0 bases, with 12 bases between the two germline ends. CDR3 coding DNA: TGTGCCAGCAGCTTCCGGCGAACAAGCTCCTACGAGCAGTACTTC. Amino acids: CASSFRRTSSYEQYF.

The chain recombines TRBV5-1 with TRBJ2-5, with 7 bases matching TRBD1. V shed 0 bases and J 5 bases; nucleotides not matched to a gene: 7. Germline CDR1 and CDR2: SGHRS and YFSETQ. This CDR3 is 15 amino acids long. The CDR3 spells CASSLEGRGSETQYF. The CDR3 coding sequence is TGCGCCAGCAGCTTGGAAGGCAGGGGGTCCGAGACCCAGTACTTC.

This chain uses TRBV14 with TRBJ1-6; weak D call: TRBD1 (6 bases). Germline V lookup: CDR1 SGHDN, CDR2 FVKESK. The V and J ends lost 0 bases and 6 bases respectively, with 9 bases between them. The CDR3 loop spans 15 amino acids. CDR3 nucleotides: TGTGCCAGCAGCCAAGAAGGCAGGGGTAATTCACCCCTCCACTTT. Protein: CASSQEGRGNSPLHF.